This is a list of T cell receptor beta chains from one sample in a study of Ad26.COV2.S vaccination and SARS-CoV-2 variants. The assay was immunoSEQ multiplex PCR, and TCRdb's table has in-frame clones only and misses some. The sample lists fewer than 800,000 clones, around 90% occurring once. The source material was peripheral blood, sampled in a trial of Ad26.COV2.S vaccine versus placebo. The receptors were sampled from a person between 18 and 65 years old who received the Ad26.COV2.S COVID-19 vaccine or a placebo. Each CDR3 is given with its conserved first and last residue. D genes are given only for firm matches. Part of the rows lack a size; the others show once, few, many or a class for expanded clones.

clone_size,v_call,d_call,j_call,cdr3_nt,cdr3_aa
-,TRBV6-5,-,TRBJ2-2,TGTGCCAGCAGTTACTCTATCGGGGAGCTGTTTTTT,CASSYSIGELFF
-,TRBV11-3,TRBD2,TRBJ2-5,TGTGCCAGCAGCTTGGGACTAGCGGGTTCCCAAGAGACCCAGTACTTC,CASSLGLAGSQETQYF
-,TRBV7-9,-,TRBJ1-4,TGTGCCAGCAGCTTAGCCGGGCCTGGAGAAAAACTGTTTTTT,CASSLAGPGEKLFF
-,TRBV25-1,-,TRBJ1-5,TGTGCCAGCACCTGGGCCCAACCCTCCCCCAATCAGCCCCAGCATTTT,CASTWAQPSPNQPQHF
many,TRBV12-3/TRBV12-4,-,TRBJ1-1,TGTGCCAGCAGCTTGGGGTCTGAAGCTTTCTTT,CASSLGSEAFF
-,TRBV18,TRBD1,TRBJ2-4,TGTGCCAGCTCACCGCCCGGGACAGGGACCCACATTCAGTACTTC,CASSPPGTGTHIQYF
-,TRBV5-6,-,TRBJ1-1,TGTGCCAGCAGCCCAGGGGACACTGAAGCTTTCTTT,CASSPGDTEAFF
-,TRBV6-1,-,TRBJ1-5,TGTGCCAGCAGTGAGACGAGGCCCCAGCATTTT,CASSETRPQHF
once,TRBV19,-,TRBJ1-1,TGTGCCAGTAGTATATTTGGGGGGACGGCGAACACTGAAGCTTTCTTT,CASSIFGGTANTEAFF
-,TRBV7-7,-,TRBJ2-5,TGTGCTAGCAGCCGCCCCGGCGCTGGGGAGACCCAGTACTTC,CASSRPGAGETQYF
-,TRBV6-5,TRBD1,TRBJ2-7,TGTGCCAGCAGGACAGGGGTTGAGGAGCAGTACTTC,CASRTGVEEQYF
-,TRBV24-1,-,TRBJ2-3,TGTGCCACCAGCGGTCATCCTTCATCCGGGGGGCGGGATACGCAGTATTTT,CATSGHPSSGGRDTQYF
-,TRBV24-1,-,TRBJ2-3,TGTGCCACCAGTGACAACGGACAAGGAAACACAGATACGCAGTATTTT,CATSDNGQGNTDTQYF
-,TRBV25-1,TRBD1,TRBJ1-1,TGTGCCAGCAGTGAAATCTTCGGGACAGCGAACACTGAAGCTTTCTTT,CASSEIFGTANTEAFF
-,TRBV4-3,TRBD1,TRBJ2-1,TGCGCCAGCAGCCATCCAACCCAGGGGGCACGGTACAATGAGCAGTTCTTC,CASSHPTQGARYNEQFF
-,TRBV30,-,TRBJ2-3,TGTGGGTCGGCGGGAATGGGACCAGATACGCAGTATTTT,CGSAGMGPDTQYF
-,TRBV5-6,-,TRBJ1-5,TGTGCCAGCAGCGACAGTCGGCTTGGGGGGAATCAGCCCCAGCATTTT,CASSDSRLGGNQPQHF
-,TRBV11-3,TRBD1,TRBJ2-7,TGTGCCAGCAGCTTAGGAGGGGGCGGATACGAGCAGTACTTC,CASSLGGGGYEQYF
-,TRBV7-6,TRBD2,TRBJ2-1,TGTGCCAGCAGCTTAGAGGAGCGGGGGAGCTACAATGAGCAGTTCTTC,CASSLEERGSYNEQFF
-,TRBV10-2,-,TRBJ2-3,TGCGCCAGCAGGGGGGCGTGGACAGGCACAGATACGCAGTATTTT,CASRGAWTGTDTQYF
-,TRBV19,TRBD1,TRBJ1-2,TGTGCCAGTAGTCCCTTAGGACAGGGGGGTGCCTATGGCTACACCTTC,CASSPLGQGGAYGYTF
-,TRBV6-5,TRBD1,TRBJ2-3,TGTGCCAGCTGGACAGGGCCTACAGATACGCAGTATTTT,CASWTGPTDTQYF
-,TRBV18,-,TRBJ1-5,TGTGCCAGCTCACCCCCTGGGGGCAATCAGCCCCAGCATTTT,CASSPPGGNQPQHF
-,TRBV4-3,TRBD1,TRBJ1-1,TGCGCCAGCAGCCCACAGGGGGCGAGCACTGAAGCTTTCTTT,CASSPQGASTEAFF
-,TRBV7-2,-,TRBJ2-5,TGTGCCAGCAGCTTTAACTCCAGGACCCAAGAGACCCAGTACTTC,CASSFNSRTQETQYF
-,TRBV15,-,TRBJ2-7,TGTGCCACCAGCAGAGTTTTGGGCACCGGGACTCCCTACGAGCAGTACTTC,CATSRVLGTGTPYEQYF
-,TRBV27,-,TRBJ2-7,TGTGCCAGCAGTTTAAACCCGGGTTATAACGAGCAGTACTTC,CASSLNPGYNEQYF
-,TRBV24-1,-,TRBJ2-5,TGTGCCACCAGTGATCCCAGGGGCCTCCAAGAGACCCAGTACTTC,CATSDPRGLQETQYF
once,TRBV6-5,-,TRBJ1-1,TGTGCCAGCAAGTCAGGCATGAACACTGAAGCTTTCTTT,CASKSGMNTEAFF
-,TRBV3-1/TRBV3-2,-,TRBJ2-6,TGTGCCAGCAGCCAGTCTGGGGCCAACGTCCTGACTTTC,CASSQSGANVLTF
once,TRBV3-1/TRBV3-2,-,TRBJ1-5,TGTGCCAGCAGCCAAGCGGGTCAGCCCCAGCATTTT,CASSQAGQPQHF
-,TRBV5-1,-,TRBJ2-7,TGCGCCAGCAGCAGGGACACGACCTCCTACGAGCAGTACTTC,CASSRDTTSYEQYF
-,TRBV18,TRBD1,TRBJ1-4,TGTGCCAGCTCCCCGGGACAGAGAAATGAAAAACTGTTTTTT,CASSPGQRNEKLFF
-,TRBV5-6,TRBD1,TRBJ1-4,TGTGCCAGCAGCTTGGCCGGGACAGGGGACAATGAAAAACTGTTTTTT,CASSLAGTGDNEKLFF
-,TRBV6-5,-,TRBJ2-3,TGTGCCAGCAGTTACTCGGCGAGACTAAACACAGATACGCAGTATTTT,CASSYSARLNTDTQYF
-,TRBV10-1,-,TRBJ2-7,TGCGCCAGCAGTGGGATGGCGGACGAGCAGTACTTC,CASSGMADEQYF
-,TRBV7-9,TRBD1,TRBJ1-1,TGTGCCAGCACCCAGACAGGGGGGAACACTGAAGCTTTCTTT,CASTQTGGNTEAFF
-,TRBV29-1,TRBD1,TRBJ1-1,TGCAGCGCTGACAGGGGAAGCATGAACACTGAAGCTTTCTTT,CSADRGSMNTEAFF
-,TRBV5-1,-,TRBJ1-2,TGCGCCAGCAGCTTGGACAGGGCTACTACGGGCTACACCTTC,CASSLDRATTGYTF
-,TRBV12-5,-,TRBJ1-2,TGTGCTAGTGGTTTGGACCGCGCCGACTATGGCTACACCTTC,CASGLDRADYGYTF
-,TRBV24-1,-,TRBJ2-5,TGTGCCACCAGTGATCGCCCAGGGAGCACGATAGAGACCCAGTACTTC,CATSDRPGSTIETQYF
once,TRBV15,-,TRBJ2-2,TGTGCCACCAGCAGAGATCTAAGCGGGGAGCTGTTTTTT,CATSRDLSGELFF
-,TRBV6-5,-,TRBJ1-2,TGTGCCAGCAGTTACTCCCTGGGGTTGAACTATGGCTACACCTTC,CASSYSLGLNYGYTF
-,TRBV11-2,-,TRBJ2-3,TGTGCCAGCAGCCTGCTAGCGATTAGCACAGATACGCAGTATTTT,CASSLLAISTDTQYF
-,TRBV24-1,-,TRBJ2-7,TGTGCCACCAGCCCTTACGGGGACGAGCAGTACTTC,CATSPYGDEQYF
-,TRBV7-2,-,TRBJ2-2,TGTGCCAGCAGCCCCCCCGGGGGAGCGTACACCGGGGAGCTGTTTTTT,CASSPPGGAYTGELFF
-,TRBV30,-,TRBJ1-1,TGTGCCTGGGCCCGGGGGATGAACACTGAAGCTTTCTTT,CAWARGMNTEAFF
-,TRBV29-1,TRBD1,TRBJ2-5,TGCAGCGTTGTCAGGGGGCCCCAAGAGACCCAGTACTTC,CSVVRGPQETQYF
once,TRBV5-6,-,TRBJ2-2,TGTGCCAGCAGCTTGGGCGATACCGGGGAGCTGTTTTTT,CASSLGDTGELFF
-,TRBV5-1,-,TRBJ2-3,TGCGCCAGCAGCTTGGATCCGATGGGGGATACGCAGTATTTT,CASSLDPMGDTQYF